The text below deals with one T cell receptor (beta chain). With 5 bases removed from V and 1 base from J, the gap between germline ends came to 11 bases. This CDR3 has 14 residues. The V gene's germline CDR1 is LNHDA and CDR2 SQIVND (reference sequence). The sample is drawn from a study of OX40 agonist ivuxolimab in advanced cancers. Across the study: Patients received intravenous ivuxolimab every 2 weeks at 0.01 to 10 mg/kg. Hepatocellular carcinoma, melanoma, renal cell or head and neck cancer affected the dose-escalation patients. Mean age around 60 years, range 23 to 79; roughly 80% male.

Clones were read by immunoSEQ multiplex PCR, and TCRdb kept only the in-frame ones, dropping some. The table includes 20,000 to 30,000 clones, less than 90% detected once. Samples of blood were obtained at baseline, on cycle 4 day 1, and on cycle 7 day 1. The starting material was CD4+ or CD8+ T cells sorted from blood, obtained in a trial of the OX40 agonist ivuxolimab. The clonotype originates from an adult with an advanced solid tumor such as melanoma, head and neck, liver or kidney cancer. The chain combines TRBV19 with TRBJ1-1, with D unclear. This CDR3 is CASSYMSPNTEAFF. The CDR3 coding sequence is TGTGCCAGTAGTTACATGAGCCCGAACACTGAAGCTTTCTTT.